This T cell receptor (beta chain) was captured in a study of beta chain features in type 1 diabetes. Whole-study findings and limits: Reduced insertions and increased deletions marked VDJ junctions in type 1 diabetes patients. Unsettled here was the matter of whether HLA type influences TCRB rearrangement. Patients' naive, central memory and regulatory TCRB repertoires appeared more alike than those of healthy donors.

Expressed TCRB transcripts were sequenced after all isolated RNA was converted to cDNA. Clones were read by immunoSEQ multiplex PCR, and TCRdb kept only the in-frame ones, dropping some. The sample has more than 150,000 clones, over 8.5% seen once. Of note for this clone: Its antigen remains unidentified.

Germline CDR1 SNHLY, CDR2 FYNNEI. V was clipped by 2 bases and J by 4 bases; unmatched bases: 6. The CDR3 is 15 amino acids. Source material: central memory CD4+ T cells from blood. This receptor was taken from a man younger than 30 in good health. The genes are TRBV2 and TRBJ1-2; 8 bases match TRBD1. CDR3 in amino acids: CASSEQDRVGYGYTF. Written as DNA, the CDR3 is TGTGCCAGCAGTGAACAGGACAGGGTGGGCTATGGCTACACCTTC.